A single sample is the source of the 11 T cell receptor beta chains below, sequenced in a study of OX40 agonist ivuxolimab in advanced cancers. Produced via immunoSEQ multiplex PCR; TCRdb's table is partial and in-frame only. The sample shows about 89,000 clones, over 75% of them seen only once. The starting material was CD4+ or CD8+ T cells sorted from blood, obtained in a trial of the OX40 agonist ivuxolimab. The receptors here all came from an adult with an advanced solid tumor such as melanoma, head and neck, liver or kidney cancer.

J is TRBJ1-1 and V is TRBV7-3, with TRBD1 as a possible D gene (5 bases). The CDR3 contains 13 residues. Germline CDR1 reads SGHTA; CDR2 reads FQGTGA. V dropped 5 bases and J dropped 1 base, with 8 bases sitting between them. CDR3 amino acids: CASSGGSNTEAFF. The CDR3 DNA reads TGTGCCAGCAGCGGGGGGTCGAACACTGAAGCTTTCTTT.

The gene calls are TRBV13 and TRBJ2-5; TRBD2 is a possible D gene (5 bases). The CDR3 totals 15 residues. V was trimmed by 5 bases and J by 3 bases, leaving 16 bases between them. CDR1 and CDR2 from the germline V gene are PRHDT and FYEKMQ (reference sequence). The CDR3 DNA reads as TGTGCCAGCAGCCCACTAGGGCCCCAAAAAGAGACCCAGTACTTC. Amino acids: CASSPLGPQKETQYF.

The V and J genes are TRBV30 and TRBJ2-3, with D uncertain. The CDR3 covers 11 residues. The germline V and J ends were trimmed by 0 bases and 7 bases, with 5 bases remaining between them. The germline V gene encodes CDR1 GTSNPN and CDR2 SVGIG (reference sequence). The CDR3 reads CAWSVRHTQYF. CDR3 coding DNA: TGTGCCTGGAGTGTACGCCATACGCAGTATTTT.

CDR3: CASSIVQGSGEQYF. The CDR3 nucleotides read TGTGCCAGTAGTATAGTACAGGGTTCAGGCGAGCAGTACTTC. The rearrangement joins TRBV19 to TRBJ2-7; possibly TRBD1 for D (6 bases). The CDR3 contains 14 residues. Trimming left V 1 base short and J 6 bases short, with 13 bases between. Looked up from germline, CDR1 is LNHDA and CDR2 is SQIVND (reference sequence).

The chain links TRBV19 to TRBJ1-1, with D possibly TRBD1 on 6 matching bases. V was clipped by 9 bases and J by 1 base, with 12 bases between them. The CDR3 covers 13 residues. Germline-derived CDR1 and CDR2 are LNHDA and SQIVND (reference sequence). The CDR3, as DNA: TGTGCCAGCAGAGGGGGACAGAACACTGAAGCTTTCTTT. Protein product: CASRGGQNTEAFF.

Comment on this clone: The junction does not match germline at one end; this may be a read error. The chain links TRBV6-1 to TRBJ2-7, with 10 bases lining up with TRBD2. This CDR3 has 13 residues. Germline values: CDR1 MNHNS, CDR2 SASEGT. CDR3 protein: CASSEGRTSGRHF. Here the CDR3 DNA reads TGTGCCAGCAGTGAAGGTCGGACTAGCGGCCGACACTTC.

This rearrangement joins TRBV19 to TRBJ2-5, with 7 positions matching TRBD1. The ends lost 10 bases at V and 1 base at J; junction bases unmatched: 12. CDR1 and CDR2 from the germline V gene are LNHDA and SQIVND (reference sequence). The CDR3 has 15 residues. The CDR3 bases are TGTGCCACTTCGAAAGCGGACAGGCGCCAAGAGACCCAGTACTTC. This translates into CATSKADRRQETQYF.

The chain combines TRBV2 with TRBJ2-4; TRBD2 agrees at 9 bases. The CDR3 loop spans 16 amino acids. V gave up 7 bases and J gave up 0 bases; unmatched junction bases: 7. Germline loops: CDR1 SNHLY, CDR2 FYNNEI. CDR3 sequence: CASTGSGGLAKNIQYF. CDR3 in DNA: TGTGCCAGCACGGGTAGCGGGGGATTAGCCAAAAACATTCAGTACTTC.

The rearrangement joins TRBV29-1 to TRBJ2-2; TRBD1 matches 11 bases. The CDR3 extends over 15 amino acids. J was trimmed by 5 bases and V by 6 bases; bases with no gene match: 8. CDR1 SQVTM and CDR2 ANQGSEA come from the germline V gene. The CDR3 sequence: CSVGIGTGGTGELFF. The CDR3 DNA reads TGCAGCGTGGGAATCGGGACAGGGGGGACCGGGGAGCTGTTTTTT.

This clone was counted a few times. The genes are TRBV7-8 and TRBJ2-1; TRBD1 matches 11 bases. V lost 5 bases to trimming and J lost 10 bases; unmatched junction nucleotides: 7. Germline V gene data show CDR1 as SGHVS and CDR2 as FQNEAQ. This CDR3 has 14 residues. The DNA of the CDR3 is TGTGCCAGCAGCGTCGGGACAGGGGGATGGGAGCAGTTCTTC. This encodes CASSVGTGGWEQFF.

This chain links TRBV28 with TRBJ1-1, with D perhaps matching TRBD1 (6 bases). From germline, CDR1 is MDHEN and CDR2 SYDVKM. The CDR3 spans 14 residues. The germline V and J ends were trimmed by 4 bases and 3 bases, with 12 bases remaining between them. CDR3 amino acids: CASSSPGQHTEAFF. The CDR3 bases are TGTGCCAGCAGTTCCCCGGGACAACACACTGAAGCTTTCTTT.